Below, one T cell receptor beta chain is given with its context. The CDR3 is 20 amino acids. Germline V gene lookup returns CDR1 SGHNT and CDR2 YENEEA. V lost 3 bases, J lost 0 bases, and 8 bases stayed unmatched. Only Caucasian adults living in Nashville, Tennessee made up the donor group. CD45RA-negative memory and CD45RA+ naive subsets were split from the CD4+ cells. The sample comes from a study of shared clonotypes between healthy human individuals. Study-wide context: The plates for each donor numbered three CD4 naive, three CD4 memory, two CD8 naive and one CD8 memory.

Generated by immunoSEQ multiplex PCR, the TCRdb table keeps only in-frame clones and is missing some. The data show roughly 2.5 million clones, with more than 80% seen just once and over 0.12% held by the top ten. The V call is TRBV11-3, the J call TRBJ2-2; 15 bases are shared with TRBD2. The sequence derives from a man between 18 and 35 years old in good health. Sequencing used naive CD4+ T cells sorted from blood. Subset indicated: CD45RA+ positively selected. The CDR3 region has the DNA TGTGCCAGCAGCTTGACGGGACTAGCGGGAGGCCGCGCGAACACCGGGGAGCTGTTTTTT. Translation gives CASSLTGLAGGRANTGELFF.